This entry lists 5 T cell receptor beta chains sequenced from one sample in a study of identical twins. TCRdb reprocessed the 5' RACE reads via MiXCR and lists one record per CDR3 protein. This sample yields approximately 690,000 distinct CDR3 sequences, of which roughly 6% are seen a single time; 1.5% to 2% belongs to the top ten. The material sequenced was naive T cells sorted from blood. The receptors come from a man aged 18-30 years in good health.

This clonotype was recorded at least ten times. The genes are TRBV10-3 and TRBJ1-6; 9 bases are a match to TRBD1. J lost 10 bases, V lost 0 bases, and 16 bases had no gene match. CDR1 is ENHRY and CDR2 is SYGVKD in the germline V gene. The CDR3 loop spans 19 amino acids. CDR3 sequence (DNA): TGTGCCATCAGTGAGTCTCATGGGACAGGGTATTTTGTGGGATCACCCCTCCACTTT. It codes for CAISESHGTGYFVGSPLHF.

This clonotype was seen repeatedly, ten times or more. The chain has TRBV12-3 or TRBV12-4 and TRBJ2-1, with TRBD2 matching over 9 bases. This CDR3 has 14 amino acids. The V segment lost 4 bases and the J segment 7 bases; nucleotides outside the gene matches: 5. CDR3 sequence (DNA): TGTGCCAGCAGTTCCCTAGCGGGATGGAATGAGCAGTTCTTC. It codes for CASSSLAGWNEQFF.

Worth noting for this clonotype: Just one base apart from a much larger clone, this may be a read error. The chain joins TRBV20-1 to TRBJ2-5; maybe TRBD2 (6 bases). The CDR3 has 12 amino acids. Per the germline V gene, CDR1 is DFQATT and CDR2 is SNEGSKA (reference sequence). CDR3 protein: CSATLAMETQCF. CDR3 DNA: TGCAGTGCCACACTAGCTATGGAGACCCAGTGCTTC.

This clonotype was seen repeatedly, ten times or more. The chain couples TRBV29-1 to TRBJ1-2; 9 bases align to TRBD1. Germline values: CDR1 SQVTM, CDR2 ANQGSEA. This CDR3 comprises 12 residues. The V gene end was trimmed by 6 bases and the J gene end by 6 bases; junction bases not matched to a gene: 5. The CDR3 spells CSVKTGGNGYTF. The CDR3, as DNA: TGCAGCGTGAAAACAGGGGGCAATGGCTACACCTTC.

V is TRBV12-3 or TRBV12-4 and J is TRBJ2-7; TRBD2 might be the D (6 bases). The CDR3 consists of 16 residues. Deletions cut 0 bases from V and 2 bases from J, with 14 bases between. Here the CDR3 reads CASSLAGLPRTYEQYF. CDR3 DNA: TGTGCCAGCAGTTTAGCGGGACTGCCCCGGACCTACGAGCAGTACTTC.